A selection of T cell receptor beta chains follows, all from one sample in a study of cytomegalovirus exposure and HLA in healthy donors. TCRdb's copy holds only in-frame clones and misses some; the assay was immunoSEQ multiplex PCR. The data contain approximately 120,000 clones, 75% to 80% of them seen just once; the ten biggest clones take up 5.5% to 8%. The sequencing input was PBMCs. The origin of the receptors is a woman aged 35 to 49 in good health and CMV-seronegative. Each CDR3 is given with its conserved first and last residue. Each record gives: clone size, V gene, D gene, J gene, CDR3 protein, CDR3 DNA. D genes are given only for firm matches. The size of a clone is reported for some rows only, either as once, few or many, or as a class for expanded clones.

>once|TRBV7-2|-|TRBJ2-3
CASSLRRTTDTQYF
TGTGCCAGCAGCTTACGGAGGACCACAGATACGCAGTATTTT
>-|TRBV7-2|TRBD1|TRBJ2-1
CASSLGQFNEQFF
TGTGCCAGCAGCTTGGGACAGTTTAATGAGCAGTTCTTC
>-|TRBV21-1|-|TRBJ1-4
CASSKDRGARQTNEKLFF
TGTGCCAGCAGCAAAGACCGGGGGGCGCGTCAAACTAATGAAAAACTGTTTTTT
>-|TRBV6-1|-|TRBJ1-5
CASSEDGVGQPQHF
TGTGCCAGCAGTGAAGACGGGGTCGGGCAGCCCCAGCATTTT
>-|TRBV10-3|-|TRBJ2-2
CAISKGTDRGELFF
TGTGCCATCAGTAAGGGGACTGACAGAGGGGAGCTGTTTTTT
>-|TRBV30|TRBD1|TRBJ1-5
CAWSLTGGNQPQHF
TGTGCCTGGAGTCTGACAGGGGGCAATCAGCCCCAGCATTTT
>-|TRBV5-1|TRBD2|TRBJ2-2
CASSIGTSGNTGELFF
TGCGCCAGCAGCATCGGGACTAGCGGGAACACCGGGGAGCTGTTTTTT
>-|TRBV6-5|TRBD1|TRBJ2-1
CASSSRTGGSYNEQFF
TGTGCCAGCAGTTCAAGGACAGGGGGCTCCTACAATGAGCAGTTCTTC
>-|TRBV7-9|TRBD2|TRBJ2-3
CASSPSGLAGSDTQYF
TGTGCCAGCAGCCCCTCGGGACTAGCGGGGTCAGATACGCAGTATTTT
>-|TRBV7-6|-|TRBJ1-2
CASSSGEDGYTF
TGTGCCAGCAGTTCAGGGGAAGATGGCTACACCTTC
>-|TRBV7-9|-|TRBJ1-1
CSSSLSNRSKDTEAFF
TGTTCCAGCAGCTTAAGTAATCGGAGTAAGGACACTGAAGCTTTCTTT
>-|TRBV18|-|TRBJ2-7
CASSPPARTSYEQYF
TGTGCCAGCTCACCACCGGCCAGAACCTCCTACGAGCAGTACTTC
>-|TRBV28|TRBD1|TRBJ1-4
CASRDGTVLNEKLFF
TGTGCCAGCAGGGATGGGACAGTCCTTAATGAAAAACTGTTTTTT
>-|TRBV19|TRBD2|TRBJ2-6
CASSPGLAGGTGANVLTF
TGTGCCAGTAGTCCCGGACTAGCGGGAGGTACTGGGGCCAACGTCCTGACTTTC
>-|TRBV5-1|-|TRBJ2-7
CASSLTPGEQYF
TGCGCCAGCAGCTTGACCCCCGGCGAGCAGTACTTC
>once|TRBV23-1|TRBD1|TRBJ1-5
CASSQTDRVKAYSNQPQHF
TGCGCCAGCAGTCAAACGGACAGGGTGAAGGCTTATAGCAATCAGCCCCAGCATTTT
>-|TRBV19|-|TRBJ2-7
CASSRGVNEQYF
TGTGCCAGTTCCAGGGGGGTGAACGAGCAGTACTTC
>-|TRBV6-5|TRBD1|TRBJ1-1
CASTPQGVWTEAFF
TGTGCCAGCACTCCCCAGGGGGTTTGGACTGAAGCTTTCTTT
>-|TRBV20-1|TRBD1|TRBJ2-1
CSAGQGGEQFF
TGCAGTGCGGGACAGGGAGGTGAGCAGTTCTTC
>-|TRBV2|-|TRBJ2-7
CASSEVAGLGNEQYF
TGTGCCAGCAGTGAAGTGGCAGGGCTTGGGAACGAGCAGTACTTC
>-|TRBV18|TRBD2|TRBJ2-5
CASTGLAGEETQYF
TGTGCCAGCACCGGACTAGCGGGAGAGGAGACCCAGTACTTC
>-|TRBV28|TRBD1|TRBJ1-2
CASSPGQGGGYTF
TGTGCCAGCAGTCCGGGACAGGGAGGTGGCTACACCTTC
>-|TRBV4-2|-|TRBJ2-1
CASNQGDGTSYNEQFF
TGTGCCAGCAACCAAGGTGACGGGACTTCCTACAATGAGCAGTTCTTC
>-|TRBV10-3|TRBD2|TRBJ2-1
CATGLAGENEQFF
TGTGCCACGGGACTAGCGGGAGAAAATGAGCAGTTCTTC
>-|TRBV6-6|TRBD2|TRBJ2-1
CASALLAALREQFF
TGTGCCAGCGCCTTACTAGCGGCACTAAGGGAGCAGTTCTTC
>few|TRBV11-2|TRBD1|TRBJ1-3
CASRPGTGRRSSGNTIYF
TGTGCCAGCAGGCCCGGGACAGGGAGAAGGTCCTCTGGAAACACCATATATTTT
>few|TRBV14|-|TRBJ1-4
CASSPRTGNEKLFF
TGTGCCAGCAGCCCCCGGACGGGAAATGAAAAACTGTTTTTT
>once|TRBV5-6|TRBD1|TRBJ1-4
CASSLGGTGEKLFF
TGTGCCAGCAGTTTAGGAGGGACAGGGGAAAAACTGTTTTTT
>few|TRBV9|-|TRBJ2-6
CASSVMSSGANGLTF
TGTGCCAGCAGCGTGATGAGCTCTGGGGCCAACGGCCTGACTTTC
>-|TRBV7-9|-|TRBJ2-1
CSSSLSGPYNEQFF
TGTTCCAGCAGCTTATCGGGTCCCTACAATGAGCAGTTCTTC
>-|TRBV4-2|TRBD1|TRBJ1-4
CASSPGQGGEKLFF
TGTGCCAGCAGCCCCGGACAGGGAGGGGAAAAACTGTTTTTT
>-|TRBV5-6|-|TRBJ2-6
CASSWTQGRSGANVLTF
TGTGCCAGCAGCTGGACGCAGGGCCGATCTGGGGCCAACGTCCTGACTTTC
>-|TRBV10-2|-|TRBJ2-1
CASRASSYNEQFF
TGCGCCAGCAGAGCGAGCTCCTACAATGAGCAGTTCTTC
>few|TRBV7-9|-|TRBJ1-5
CASSLASLQPQHF
TGTGCCAGCAGCTTAGCCAGTTTACAGCCCCAGCATTTT
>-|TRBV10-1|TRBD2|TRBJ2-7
CASSAGGPKGGHEQYF
TGCGCCAGCAGTGCGGGAGGGCCGAAAGGAGGGCACGAGCAGTACTTC
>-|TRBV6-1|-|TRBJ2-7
CASRVRRESYEQYF
TGTGCCAGCAGGGTAAGACGGGAGTCCTACGAGCAGTACTTC
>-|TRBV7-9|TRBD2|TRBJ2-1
CASSPRATRLAGGDEQFF
TGTGCCAGCAGTCCGAGGGCGACCCGACTAGCGGGAGGGGATGAGCAGTTCTTC
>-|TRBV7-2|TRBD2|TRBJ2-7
CASSLGVGVIAGTSYEQYF
TGTGCCAGCAGCTTAGGGGTCGGGGTGATAGCGGGAACCTCCTACGAGCAGTACTTC
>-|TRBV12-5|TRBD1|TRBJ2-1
CASGLISGGIHEQFF
TGTGCTAGTGGTTTGATCTCAGGGGGTATACATGAGCAGTTCTTC
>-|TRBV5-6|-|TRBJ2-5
CASSLRTGETQYF
TGTGCCAGCAGCCTACGAACAGGGGAGACCCAGTACTTC